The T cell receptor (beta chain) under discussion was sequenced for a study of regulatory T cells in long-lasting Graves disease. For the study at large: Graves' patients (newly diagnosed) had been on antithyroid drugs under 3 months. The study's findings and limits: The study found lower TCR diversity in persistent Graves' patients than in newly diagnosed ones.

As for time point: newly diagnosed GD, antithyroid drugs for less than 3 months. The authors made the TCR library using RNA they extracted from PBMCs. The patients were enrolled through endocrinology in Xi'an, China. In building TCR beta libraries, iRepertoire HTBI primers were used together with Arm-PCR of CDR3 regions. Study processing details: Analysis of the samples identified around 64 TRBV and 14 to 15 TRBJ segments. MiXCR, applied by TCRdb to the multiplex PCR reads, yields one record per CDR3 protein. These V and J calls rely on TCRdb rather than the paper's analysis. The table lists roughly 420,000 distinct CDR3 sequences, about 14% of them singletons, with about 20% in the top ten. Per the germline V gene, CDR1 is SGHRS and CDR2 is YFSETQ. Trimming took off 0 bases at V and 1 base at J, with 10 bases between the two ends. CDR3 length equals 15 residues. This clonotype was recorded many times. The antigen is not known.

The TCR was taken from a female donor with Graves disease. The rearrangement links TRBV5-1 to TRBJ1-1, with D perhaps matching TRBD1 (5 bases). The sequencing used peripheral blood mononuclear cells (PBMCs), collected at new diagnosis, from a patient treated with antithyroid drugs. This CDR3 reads CASSLGAGGNTEAFF. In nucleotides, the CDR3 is TGCGCCAGCAGCTTGGGGGCGGGGGGGAACACTGAAGCTTTCTTT.